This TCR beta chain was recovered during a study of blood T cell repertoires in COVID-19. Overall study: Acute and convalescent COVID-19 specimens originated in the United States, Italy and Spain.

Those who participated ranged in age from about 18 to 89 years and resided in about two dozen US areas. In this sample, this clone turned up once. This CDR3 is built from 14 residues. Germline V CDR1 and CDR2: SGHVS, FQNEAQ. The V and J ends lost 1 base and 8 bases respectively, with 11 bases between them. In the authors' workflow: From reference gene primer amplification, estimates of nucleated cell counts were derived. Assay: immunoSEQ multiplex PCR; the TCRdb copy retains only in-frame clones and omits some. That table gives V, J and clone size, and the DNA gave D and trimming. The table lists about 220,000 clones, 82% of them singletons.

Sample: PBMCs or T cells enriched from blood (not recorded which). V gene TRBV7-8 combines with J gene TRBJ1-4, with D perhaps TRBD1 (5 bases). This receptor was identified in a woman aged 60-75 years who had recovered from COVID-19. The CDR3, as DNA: TGTGCCAGCAGCTTAGTGTGGGGGGGAGAAAAACTGTTTTTT. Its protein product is CASSLVWGGEKLFF.